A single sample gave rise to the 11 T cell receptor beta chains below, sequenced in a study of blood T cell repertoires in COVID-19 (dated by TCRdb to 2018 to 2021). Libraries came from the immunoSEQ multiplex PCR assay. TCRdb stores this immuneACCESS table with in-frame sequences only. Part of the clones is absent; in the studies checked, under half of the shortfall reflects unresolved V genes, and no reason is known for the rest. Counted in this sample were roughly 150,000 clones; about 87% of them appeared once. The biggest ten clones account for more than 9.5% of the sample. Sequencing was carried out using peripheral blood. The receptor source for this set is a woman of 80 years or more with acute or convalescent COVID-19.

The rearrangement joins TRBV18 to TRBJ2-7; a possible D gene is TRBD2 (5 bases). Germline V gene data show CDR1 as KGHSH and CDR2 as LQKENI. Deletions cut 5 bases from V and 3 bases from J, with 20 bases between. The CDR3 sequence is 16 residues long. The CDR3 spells CASSRGITREGYEQYF. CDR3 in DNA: TGTGCCAGCTCAAGAGGGATTACCCGCGAAGGCTACGAGCAGTACTTC.

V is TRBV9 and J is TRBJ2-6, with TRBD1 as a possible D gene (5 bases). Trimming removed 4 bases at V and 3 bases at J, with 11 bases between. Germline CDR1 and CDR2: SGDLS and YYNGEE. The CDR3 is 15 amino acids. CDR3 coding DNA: TGTGCCAGCAGCCCCCGGACAAATGGGGCCAACGTCCTGACTTTC. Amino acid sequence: CASSPRTNGANVLTF. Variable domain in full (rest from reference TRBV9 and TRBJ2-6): DSGVTQTPKHLITATGQRVTLRCSPRSGDLSVYWYQQSLDQGLQFLIQYYNGEERAKGNILERFSAQQFPDLHSELNLSSLELGDSALYFCASSPRTNGANVLTFGAGSRLTVL.

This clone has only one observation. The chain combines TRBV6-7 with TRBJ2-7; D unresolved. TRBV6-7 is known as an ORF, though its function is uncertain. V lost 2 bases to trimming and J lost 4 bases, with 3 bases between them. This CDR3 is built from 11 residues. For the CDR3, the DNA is TGTGCCAGCAGTTACCTTTACGAGCAGTACTTC. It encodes CASSYLYEQYF.

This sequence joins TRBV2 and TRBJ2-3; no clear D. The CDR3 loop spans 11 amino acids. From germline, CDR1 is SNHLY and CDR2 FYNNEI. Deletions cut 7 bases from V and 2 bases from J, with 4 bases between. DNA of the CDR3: TGTGCCAGCATGTACACAGATACGCAGTATTTT. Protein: CASMYTDTQYF.

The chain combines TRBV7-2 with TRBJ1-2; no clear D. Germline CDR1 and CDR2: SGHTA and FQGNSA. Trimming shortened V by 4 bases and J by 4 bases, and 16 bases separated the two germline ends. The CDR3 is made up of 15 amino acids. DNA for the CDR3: TGTGCCAGCAGCTCCCGAAACAGAGGACTCTATGGCTACACCTTC. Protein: CASSSRNRGLYGYTF.

The CDR3 DNA sequence: TGTGCCAGCAGTTTTTCAGGGGACACTGAAGCTTTCTTT. Its translation is CASSFSGDTEAFF. This chain joins TRBV12-3 or TRBV12-4 and TRBJ1-1, with D possibly matching TRBD1 (6 bases). The CDR3 totals 13 residues. Trimming took off 3 bases at V and 3 bases at J, with 8 bases between the two ends.

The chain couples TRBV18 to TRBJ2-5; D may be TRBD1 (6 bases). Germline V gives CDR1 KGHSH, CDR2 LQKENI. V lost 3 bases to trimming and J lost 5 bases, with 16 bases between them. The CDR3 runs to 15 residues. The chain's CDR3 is CASSPPARGKETQYF. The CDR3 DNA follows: TGTGCCAGCTCACCCCCGGCCAGGGGTAAGGAGACCCAGTACTTC.

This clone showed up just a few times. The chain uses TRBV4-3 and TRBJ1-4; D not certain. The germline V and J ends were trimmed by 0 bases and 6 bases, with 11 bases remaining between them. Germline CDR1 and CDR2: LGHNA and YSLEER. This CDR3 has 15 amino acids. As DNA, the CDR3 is TGCGCCAGCAGCCAAGACGGGGTGAGGGATGAAAAACTGTTTTTT. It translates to CASSQDGVRDEKLFF.

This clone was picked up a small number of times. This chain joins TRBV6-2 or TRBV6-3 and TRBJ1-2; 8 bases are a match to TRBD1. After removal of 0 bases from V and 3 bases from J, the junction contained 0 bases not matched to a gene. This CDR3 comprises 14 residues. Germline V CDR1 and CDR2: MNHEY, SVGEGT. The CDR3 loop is CASSYSDRDYGYTF. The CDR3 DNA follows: TGTGCCAGCAGTTACTCGGACAGGGACTATGGCTACACCTTC.

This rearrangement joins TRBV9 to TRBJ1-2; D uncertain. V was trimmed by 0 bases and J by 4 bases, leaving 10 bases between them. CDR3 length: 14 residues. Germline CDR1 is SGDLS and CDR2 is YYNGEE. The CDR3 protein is CASSVVPDPYGYTF. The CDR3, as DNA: TGTGCCAGCAGCGTAGTCCCAGATCCCTATGGCTACACCTTC.

CDR3 nucleotide sequence: TGTGCCAGTAACCCACGGGGCACAGATACGCAGTATTTT. This gives the protein CASNPRGTDTQYF. The chain couples TRBV19 to TRBJ2-3; no clear D gene. The CDR3 covers 13 residues. Germline CDR1 reads LNHDA; CDR2 reads SQIVND (reference sequence). V was pared by 7 bases and J by 1 base, with 9 bases between.